This T cell receptor (beta chain) was recovered during a study of T cells expressing NK-cell markers. Study-level background: Sequenced donors, eight in total, included seven who were HCMV-seropositive and one who was seronegative. Overall study findings and caveats: Five or six donors showed dominant NKG2C+ clonotypes comprising roughly 1.0-7.0% of their CD8+ T cells. Unclear, still, was the HCMV specificity of the expanded NKG2C+ T cell clones. Topping the CD3+CD56-NKG2C+ fraction as well were these clonotypes, in several donors.

About this clonotype: Its antigen is currently unknown.

Following a re-call of the 5' RACE reads, TCRdb has one entry per CDR3 protein and lacks DNA. This repertoire comprises 130,000 to 150,000 distinct CDR3 sequences; its ten largest clones make up roughly 12%. The CDR3 loop spans 15 amino acids. Germline CDR1 SGHDT, CDR2 YYEEEE. Material: blood T cells: a sorted CD56 or NKG2C T cell subset, CD4+ or CD8+ T cells, or bulk PBMC T cells (not recorded which). The sequence derives from a young man in good health. The chain links TRBV5-6 to TRBJ2-3; lacking DNA, the TRBD1 call made by TCRdb goes unchecked. The CDR3 is CASSSQGDGTDTQYF.